This T cell receptor (beta chain) was profiled in a study of regulatory T cells in long-lasting Graves disease. Overall study context: For a period under 3 months, newly diagnosed Graves' patients had taken antithyroid drugs.

Arm-PCR of CDR3 regions with iRepertoire HTBI primers generated TCR beta libraries. From the multiplex PCR reads, TCRdb called clonotypes with MiXCR, one entry per CDR3 protein. The profile covers 550,000 to 700,000 distinct CDR3 sequences, with more than 15% appearing a single time and about 12% taken by the ten largest. Findings and caveats of the study: Examination was confined to peripheral blood, excluding thyroid tissue. Patients with persistent Graves' had lower TCR diversity than newly diagnosed patients.

Time point noted: newly diagnosed GD, antithyroid drugs for less than 3 months. PBMCs provided the RNA from which the TCR library was made. The CDR3 is 15 amino acids. Germline V gene sequence: CDR1 SGHTA, CDR2 FQGNSA. J was trimmed by 2 bases and V by 7 bases; bases with no gene match: 9. This clonotype came up a few times. Antigen specificity is unknown. These sequences were also reported in another study, on T cells in Graves' hyperthyroidism and ophthalmopathy.

This chain joins TRBV7-2 and TRBJ2-7, with TRBD2 matching 9 bases. The clonotype comes from a young man with Graves disease. Sequences were derived from peripheral blood mononuclear cells (PBMCs), sampled at new diagnosis, from a patient treated with antithyroid drugs. The CDR3 DNA follows: TGTGCCAGCATCCGAAGGACTAGCGCCACCTACGAGCAGTACTTC. It encodes CASIRRTSATYEQYF.